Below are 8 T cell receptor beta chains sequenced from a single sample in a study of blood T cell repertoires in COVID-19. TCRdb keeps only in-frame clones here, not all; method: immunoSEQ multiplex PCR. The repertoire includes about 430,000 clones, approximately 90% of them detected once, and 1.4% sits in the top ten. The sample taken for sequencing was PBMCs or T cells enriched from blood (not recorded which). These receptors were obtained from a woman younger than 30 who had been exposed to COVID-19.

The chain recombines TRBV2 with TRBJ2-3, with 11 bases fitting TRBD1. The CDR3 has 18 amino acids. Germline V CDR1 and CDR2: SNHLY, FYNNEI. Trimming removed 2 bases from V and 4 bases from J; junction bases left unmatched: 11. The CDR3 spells CASSEWVSGTGGPDTQYF. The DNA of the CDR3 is TGTGCCAGCAGTGAATGGGTATCCGGGACAGGGGGGCCAGATACGCAGTATTTT.

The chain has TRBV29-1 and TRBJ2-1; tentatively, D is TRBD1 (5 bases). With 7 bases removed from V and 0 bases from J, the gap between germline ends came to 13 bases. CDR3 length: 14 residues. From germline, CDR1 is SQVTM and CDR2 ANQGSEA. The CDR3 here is CSDPDTYSYNEQFF. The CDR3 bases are TGCAGCGACCCGGACACCTACTCCTACAATGAGCAGTTCTTC.

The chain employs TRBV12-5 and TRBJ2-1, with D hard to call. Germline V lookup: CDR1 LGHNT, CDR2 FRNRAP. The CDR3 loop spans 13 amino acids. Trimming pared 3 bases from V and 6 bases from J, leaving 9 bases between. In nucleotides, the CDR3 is TGTGCTAGTGGTTTCGAAGTGGCCAATGAGCAGTTCTTC. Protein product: CASGFEVANEQFF.

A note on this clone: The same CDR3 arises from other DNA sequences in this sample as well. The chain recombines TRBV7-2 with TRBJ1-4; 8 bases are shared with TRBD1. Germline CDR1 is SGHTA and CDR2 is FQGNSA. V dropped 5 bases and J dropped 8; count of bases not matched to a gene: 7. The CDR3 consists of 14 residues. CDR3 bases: TGTGCCAGCAGCCCGGGACAGGAGAGAGAAAAACTGTTTTTT. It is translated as CASSPGQEREKLFF.

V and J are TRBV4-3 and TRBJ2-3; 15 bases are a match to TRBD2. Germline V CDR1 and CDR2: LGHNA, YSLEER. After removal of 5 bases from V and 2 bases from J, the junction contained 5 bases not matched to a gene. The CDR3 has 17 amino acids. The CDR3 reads CASSSGLAGGLTDTQYF. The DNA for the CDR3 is TGCGCCAGCAGCTCGGGACTAGCGGGGGGCCTCACAGATACGCAGTATTTT.

The CDR3 region is CATSSRIAGTGKHEQYF. CDR3 DNA sequence: TGTGCCACCAGCAGTCGAATCGCCGGGACAGGGAAGCACGAGCAGTACTTC. The rearrangement joins TRBV15 to TRBJ2-7; the match to TRBD1 covers 9 bases. Germline CDR1 LNHNV, CDR2 YYDKDF (reference sequence). Unmatched junction bases numbered 14, after V lost 3 bases and J lost 5 bases. There are 17 residues in the CDR3.

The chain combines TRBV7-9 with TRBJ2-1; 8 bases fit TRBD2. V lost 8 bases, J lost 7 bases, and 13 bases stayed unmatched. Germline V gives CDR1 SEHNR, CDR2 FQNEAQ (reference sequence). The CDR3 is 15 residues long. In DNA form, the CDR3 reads TGTGCCAGCGGACCCATACTAGCGGCTTTGAATGAGCAGTTCTTC. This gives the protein CASGPILAALNEQFF.

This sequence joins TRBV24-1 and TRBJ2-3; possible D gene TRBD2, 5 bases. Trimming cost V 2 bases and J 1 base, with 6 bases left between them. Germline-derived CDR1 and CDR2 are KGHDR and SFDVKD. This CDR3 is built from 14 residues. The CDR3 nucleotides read TGTGCCACCAGTGATTCCGGGGGCACAGATACGCAGTATTTT. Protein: CATSDSGGTDTQYF.